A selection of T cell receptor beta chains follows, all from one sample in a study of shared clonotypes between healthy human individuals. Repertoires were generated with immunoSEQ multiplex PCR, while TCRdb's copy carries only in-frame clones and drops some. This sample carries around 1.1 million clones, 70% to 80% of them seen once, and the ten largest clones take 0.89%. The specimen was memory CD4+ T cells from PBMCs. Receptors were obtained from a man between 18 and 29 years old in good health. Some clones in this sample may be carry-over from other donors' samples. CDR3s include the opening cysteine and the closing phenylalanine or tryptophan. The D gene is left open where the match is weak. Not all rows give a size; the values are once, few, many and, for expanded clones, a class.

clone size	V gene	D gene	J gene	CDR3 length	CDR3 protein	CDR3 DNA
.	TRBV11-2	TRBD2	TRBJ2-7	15	CASKQGPSGSYEQYF	TGTGCCAGCAAACAGGGGCCTAGCGGGAGCTACGAGCAGTACTTC
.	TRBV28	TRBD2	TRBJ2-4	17	CASSARAGGRKLNIQYF	TGTGCCAGCAGTGCTCGGGCGGGCGGGAGAAAGTTGAACATTCAGTACTTC
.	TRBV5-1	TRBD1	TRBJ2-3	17	CASSPYRDRSLGDTQYF	TGCGCCAGCAGCCCTTACCGGGACAGGAGTTTGGGAGATACGCAGTATTTT
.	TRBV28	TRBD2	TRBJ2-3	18	CASSSSRWERDSTDTQYF	TGTGCCAGCAGTTCATCCCGTTGGGAGCGGGACAGCACAGATACGCAGTATTTT
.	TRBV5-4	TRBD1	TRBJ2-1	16	CASSPDRQGLGSEQFF	TGTGCCAGCAGCCCCGACCGACAGGGCTTAGGAAGCGAGCAGTTCTTC
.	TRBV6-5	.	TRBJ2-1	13	CASSYSGNNEQFF	TGTGCCAGCAGTTACTCAGGGAACAATGAGCAGTTCTTC
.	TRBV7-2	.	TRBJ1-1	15	CASSLEGLGNTEAFF	TGTGCCAGCAGCTTAGAGGGCTTGGGGAACACTGAAGCTTTCTTT
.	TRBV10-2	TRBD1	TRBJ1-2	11	CASYRGGGYTF	TGCGCCAGCTACAGGGGAGGAGGCTACACCTTC
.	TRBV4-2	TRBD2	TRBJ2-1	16	CASSQVELAENNEQFF	TGTGCCAGCAGCCAAGTTGAGCTAGCGGAGAACAATGAGCAGTTCTTC
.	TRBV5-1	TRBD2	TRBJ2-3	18	CASSKAGTSGRAADTQYF	TGCGCCAGCAGCAAAGCCGGGACTAGCGGGAGGGCTGCAGATACGCAGTATTTT
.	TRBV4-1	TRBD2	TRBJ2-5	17	CASSPGATSGTQETQYF	TGCGCCAGCAGCCCAGGGGCCACTAGCGGGACCCAAGAGACCCAGTACTTC
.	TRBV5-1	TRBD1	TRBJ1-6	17	CASSPDDRDRGLSPLHF	TGCGCCAGCAGCCCTGATGACCGGGACAGGGGGCTTTCACCCCTCCACTTT
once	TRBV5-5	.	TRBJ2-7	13	CASSFGATYEQYF	TGTGCCAGCAGCTTTGGCGCGACCTACGAGCAGTACTTC
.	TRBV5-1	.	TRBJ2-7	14	CASSLGLSVYEQYF	TGCGCCAGCAGCTTGGGCCTCTCCGTCTACGAGCAGTACTTC
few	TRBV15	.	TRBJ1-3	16	CATSIPGASSGNTIYF	TGTGCCACCAGCATTCCGGGGGCGAGCTCTGGAAACACCATATATTTT
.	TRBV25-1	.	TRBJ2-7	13	CASSEYRTTEQYF	TGTGCCAGCAGTGAATACAGGACTACCGAGCAGTACTTC
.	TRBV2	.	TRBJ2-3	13	CASLASGTDTQYF	TGTGCCAGCCTGGCTAGCGGCACAGATACGCAGTATTTT
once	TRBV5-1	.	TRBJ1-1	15	CASSLTPNRDTEAFF	TGCGCCAGCAGCTTGACCCCGAACAGAGACACTGAAGCTTTCTTT
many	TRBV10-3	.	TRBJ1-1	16	CAISPESGGMNTEAFF	TGTGCCATCAGTCCGGAGTCAGGCGGAATGAACACTGAAGCTTTCTTT
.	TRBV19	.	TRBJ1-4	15	CASSPRPRANEKLFF	TGTGCCAGTAGTCCCAGACCGCGGGCTAATGAAAAACTGTTTTTT
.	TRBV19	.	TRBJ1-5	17	CASSARLRANSNQPQHF	TGTGCCAGTAGTGCCCGCCTCCGGGCCAATAGCAATCAGCCCCAGCATTTT
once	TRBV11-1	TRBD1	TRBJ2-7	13	CASTSTGTAAPYF	TGTGCCAGCACCTCCACCGGGACAGCGGCCCCCTACTTC
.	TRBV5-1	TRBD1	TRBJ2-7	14	CASSGTGTAYEQYF	TGCGCCAGCAGCGGGACAGGTACTGCCTACGAGCAGTACTTC
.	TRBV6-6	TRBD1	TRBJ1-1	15	CASRGTGGMNTEAFF	TGTGCCAGCAGAGGGACAGGGGGGATGAACACTGAAGCTTTCTTT
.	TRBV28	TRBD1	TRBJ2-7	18	CASSSGTGSKLGIYEQYF	TGTGCCAGCAGTTCCGGGACAGGGTCAAAACTAGGTATCTACGAGCAGTACTTC
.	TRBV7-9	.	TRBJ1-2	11	CASSFPWGYTF	TGTGCCAGCAGCTTCCCTTGGGGCTACACCTTC
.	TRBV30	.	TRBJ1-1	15	CAWSPRPRMNTEAFF	TGTGCCTGGTCCCCTCGGCCTCGCATGAACACTGAAGCTTTCTTT
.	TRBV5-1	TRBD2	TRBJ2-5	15	CASRESGGTQETQYF	TGCGCCAGCCGAGAATCGGGGGGAACTCAAGAGACCCAGTACTTC
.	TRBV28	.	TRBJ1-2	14	CASSPGGISQSYTF	TGTGCCAGCAGTCCTGGGGGTATCAGTCAGAGCTACACCTTC
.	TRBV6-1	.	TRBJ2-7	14	CASSENFGSYEQYF	TGTGCCAGCAGTGAAAACTTCGGGAGTTACGAGCAGTACTTC
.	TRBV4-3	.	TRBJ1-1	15	CASSQRLGGNTEAFF	TGCGCCAGCAGCCAAAGGTTAGGGGGAAACACTGAAGCTTTCTTT
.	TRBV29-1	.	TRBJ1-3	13	CSARTPSGNTIYF	TGCAGCGCCAGAACCCCGTCTGGAAACACCATATATTTT
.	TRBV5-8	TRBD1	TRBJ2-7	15	CASSLRTGGIYEQYF	TGTGCCAGCAGCTTAAGGACAGGGGGCATCTACGAGCAGTACTTC
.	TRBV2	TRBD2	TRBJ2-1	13	CASGEGPYNEQFF	TGTGCCAGCGGGGAGGGACCTTACAATGAGCAGTTCTTC
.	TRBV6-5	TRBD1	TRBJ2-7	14	CASSYRTGGYEQYF	TGTGCCAGCAGTTACCGGACAGGGGGTTACGAGCAGTACTTC
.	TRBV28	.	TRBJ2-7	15	CASSFLWDTTYEQYF	TGTGCCAGCAGTTTTTTATGGGACACTACCTACGAGCAGTACTTC
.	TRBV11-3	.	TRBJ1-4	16	CASSLAPGREVEKLFF	TGTGCCAGCAGCCTAGCCCCGGGACGCGAGGTTGAAAAACTGTTTTTT
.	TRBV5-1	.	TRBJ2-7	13	CASSLVGSDEQYF	TGCGCCAGCAGCTTGGTAGGTAGCGACGAGCAGTACTTC
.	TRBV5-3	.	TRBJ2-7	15	CARSLEAEGGREQYF	TGTGCCAGAAGCTTGGAGGCGGAGGGGGGTCGTGAGCAGTACTTC
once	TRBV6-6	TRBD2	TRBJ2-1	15	CASSYPGGSGMSQFF	TGTGCCAGCAGTTACCCTGGAGGTAGCGGGATGTCCCAGTTCTTC
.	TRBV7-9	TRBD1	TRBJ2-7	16	CASSHGTGKVSYEQYF	TGTGCCAGCAGCCATGGGACAGGGAAAGTCTCCTACGAGCAGTACTTC
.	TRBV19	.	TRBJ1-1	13	CASSIWANTEAFF	TGTGCCAGTAGTATATGGGCGAACACTGAAGCTTTCTTT
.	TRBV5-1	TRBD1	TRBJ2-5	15	CASSPGNDRGETQYF	TGCGCCAGCAGCCCGGGAAATGACAGGGGAGAGACCCAGTACTTC
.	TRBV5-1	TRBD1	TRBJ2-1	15	CASSDGTGPHNEQFF	TGCGCCAGCAGCGACGGGACAGGGCCCCACAATGAGCAGTTCTTC
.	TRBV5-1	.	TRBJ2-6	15	CASSWEVSGANVLTF	TGCGCCAGCAGCTGGGAAGTCTCTGGGGCCAACGTCCTGACTTTC
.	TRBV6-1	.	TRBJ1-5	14	CASSVAGGDQPQHF	TGTGCCAGCAGTGTTGCGGGGGGGGATCAGCCCCAGCATTTT
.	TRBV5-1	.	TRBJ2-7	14	CASSLGDSTYEQYF	TGCGCCAGCAGCTTGGGGGACTCTACCTACGAGCAGTACTTC
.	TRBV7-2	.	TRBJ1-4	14	CASSFSGGAEKLFF	TGTGCCAGCAGCTTTAGCGGGGGCGCTGAAAAACTGTTTTTT
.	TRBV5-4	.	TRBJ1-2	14	CASSPRGGNYGYTF	TGTGCCAGCAGCCCACGGGGCGGCAACTATGGCTACACCTTC
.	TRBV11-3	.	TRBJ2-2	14	CASSDGQDTGELFF	TGTGCCAGCAGCGACGGGCAGGACACCGGGGAGCTGTTTTTT
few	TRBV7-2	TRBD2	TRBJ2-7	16	CASSLRYGRAVDEQYF	TGTGCCAGCAGCTTACGATACGGGAGGGCCGTCGACGAGCAGTACTTC
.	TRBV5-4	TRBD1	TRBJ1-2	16	CASSLGQGPHYYGYTF	TGTGCCAGCAGCTTGGGACAGGGTCCCCACTACTATGGCTACACCTTC
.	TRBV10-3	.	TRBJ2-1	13	CAIRETAYNEQFF	TGTGCCATCAGAGAGACAGCTTACAATGAGCAGTTCTTC
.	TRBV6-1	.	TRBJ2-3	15	CASSEGVQGTDTQYF	TGTGCCAGCAGTGAAGGGGTACAGGGCACAGATACGCAGTATTTT
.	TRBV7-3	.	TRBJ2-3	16	CASSPQGLPSTDTQYF	TGTGCCAGCAGTCCACAGGGCCTGCCTAGCACAGATACGCAGTATTTT
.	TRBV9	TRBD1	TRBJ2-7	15	CASSAGTGQAYEQYF	TGTGCCAGCAGCGCGGGGACAGGGCAAGCCTACGAGCAGTACTTC